This TCR beta chain stems from a study of T cells in Graves' hyperthyroidism and ophthalmopathy. At least ten counts were recorded for this clonotype. The target antigen is unknown. The germline V gene has CDR1 SGHVS and CDR2 FNYEAQ. The CDR3 spans 15 residues. Trimming removed 0 bases from V and 2 bases from J; junction bases left unmatched: 1. Amplification of TCR beta CDR3 regions used RNA as the template. Primed by the HTBI set, a first-round RT-PCR was run on the TCR CDR3. Using its own MiXCR run on the multiplex PCR reads, TCRdb lists one record per CDR3 protein. The sample has 330,000 or so distinct CDR3 sequences, roughly 19% seen once. Overall study findings and caveats: Through a model of 13 V-J features, ophthalmopathy was separated from stable hyperthyroidism.

The sequence was collected from a man over 45 with Graves' ophthalmopathy. This chain joins TRBV7-6 and TRBJ2-1, with 7 bases aligning to TRBD1. Specimen: blood. CDR3 sequence reads: CASSLAGQPYNEQFF. CDR3 in DNA: TGTGCCAGCAGCTTAGCGGGACAGCCCTACAATGAGCAGTTCTTC.